Sequencing of this T cell receptor beta chain was carried out in a study of shared clonotypes between healthy human individuals (dated by TCRdb to 2018 to 2020). Concerning the study at large: The cohort included three men and a couple of women between 18 and 49 years of age. Different laboratories and diverse techniques were used to prepare libraries and sequence TCR repertoires, to increase sequencing depth and limit assay-specific biases. Per donor, leukapheresis produced somewhere between about 0.94 and 9 billion PBMCs. To estimate repertoire size and how much clonotype sharing occurs between individuals, the study deeply sequenced the blood TCR repertoires of several healthy adults. For each donor, CD4 naive and CD4 memory were each run on three plates, CD8 naive on two plates, and CD8 memory on one plate.

CD8 naive samples were CD45RO-negative cells positively selected for CCR7, giving a CD45RA+CCR7+ population that excluded TemRA cells. The donors were healthy, HIV-negative adults who had no recently reported acute infections or vaccinations. All donors were Caucasian adults living in Nashville, Tennessee, USA. After blood collection by leukapheresis, PBMCs were isolated using Ficoll-Histopaque density gradient centrifugation and then cryopreserved in the vapor phase of liquid nitrogen. Analytical flow cytometry was used to check the purity and quantity of each magnetically sorted T cell population. Genomic DNA was isolated from every sorted fraction and measured by UV absorbance on a Nanodrop 2000c. Overall study outcomes, separate from this receptor: Sampling was restricted to blood, and TCR repertoires in tissues likely differ from the TCR repertoires found in blood. Because the study included a small number of donors, the genetic and exposure-history diversity represented was limited. Rarefaction of sorted-subset datasets indicated incomplete sequencing despite the large sequencing depth. When a few donors were compared, the shared fraction of clonotypes was 5% to 6.5% for naive CD4, roughly 3.3% for naive CD8, 2% to 2.5% for memory CD4, and 0.4% for memory CD8. Larger estimated clonotype richness was generally found for naive subsets than for memory subsets. Based on pairwise subsampling, the degree of clonotype sharing among donors was expected to be affected by sequencing depth. Higher generation probabilities were observed for clonotypes shared by all four sorted-subset donors than for non-shared clonotypes.

Using the deep immunoSEQ assay, multiplex PCR amplified TCR CDR3 regions from genomic DNA. For each cell subset, the extracted genomic DNA was distributed evenly across all wells of several immunoSEQ 96-well plates, and each plate served as one replicate. Each replicate PCR for sorted subsets received around 0.2 ug genomic DNA, equal to roughly 30,000 T cell genomes. The purified libraries were quantified using a Qubit 3.0 fluorometer, sized with a Bioanalyzer 2100, and then quantified again using the KAPA Library Quantification kit. Every immunoSEQ 96-well plate was sequenced on a dedicated single-read 150-cycle Illumina NextSeq 550 flow cell. On the study's bioinformatics: Because only junctional sequences without quality scores were contained in the immunoSEQ output, filtering matching that applied to full-length reads could not be performed. To assign V/J genes and CDR3, sequences were annotated using PyIR, a Python wrapper for IgBLAST v1.9, with IMGT germline references. Reads with weak V/J assignments (E-value above 1e-6), missing CDR3, stop codons, out-of-frame junctions, or ambiguous translated residues were removed. V3J clonotypes were defined as sequences sharing an identical inferred V gene, J gene, and CDR3 amino acid sequence. The percentage overlap between two repertoires was calculated by dividing the number of shared unique clonotypes by the size of the smaller repertoire. Three approaches were used to assess repertoire richness: RTK rarefaction, the Chao1 estimator, and Recon v2.1 estimates of unobserved clonotypes. For all TCRbeta clonotypes obtained by the gDNA method from a few donors, generation probabilities were computed with OLGA. Here the immuneACCESS table is served through TCRdb, limited to in-frame sequences with V and J called. Missing clones are a known gap in these copies; in checked studies unresolved V genes cover under half, and the rest lacks a known reason. V and J calls and clone size are those listed in that table; D and trimming were worked out from the DNA. The sample table holds some 600,000 clones, of which around 96% were seen once. In total, the top ten clones hold roughly 0.1% of the sample.

CDR1 and CDR2 are read off the germline V gene (reference sequence) as MNHEY and SMNVEV. Trimming at the junction amounts to 8 bases on V and 0 bases on J, and the germline ends lie 17 bases apart. The CDR3, from cysteine to phenylalanine, totals 15 residues. The retained sequence is limited to the CDR3, 45 bases, with the frame set at the first base. This clone has just one count. Its antigen target is currently unknown. Base qualities are missing; no much larger clone stands one base away. The TCR was taken from a woman aged 30 to 39 in good health. Source material: naive CD8+ T cells sorted from blood. Taken with the paper, the label for cell subset or site translates to: CD45RA+CCR7+. Rearrangement joined TRBV27 to TRBJ2-7; a weak D assignment points to TRBD1 (5 bases agree). The CDR3 reads as follows: CASSTGPSSSYEQYF. The nucleotide sequence is TGTGCCAGCTCTACAGGACCGTCAAGCTCCTACGAGCAGTACTTC.